Listed below are T cell receptor beta chains from one sample, sequenced in a study of T cells after yellow fever vaccination. MiXCR, run by TCRdb on the 5' RACE reads, gives a single entry per CDR3 protein. The table includes 150,000 to 200,000 distinct CDR3 sequences, approximately 9.9% detected once. The specimen comprised CD8+ T cells sorted from PBMCs, sampled 45 days after the yellow fever booster vaccination. These receptors were taken from a young man who received the YFV17D yellow fever vaccine. The CDR3 runs from the conserved cysteine through the conserved F or W. Fields, in order: V gene, D gene, J gene, CDR3 protein. D genes are given only for firm matches.

v_call: TRBV4-3
d_call: .
j_call: TRBJ1-2
cdr3_aa: CASSQEEGRDPIVYGYTF

v_call: TRBV5-1
d_call: .
j_call: TRBJ1-1
cdr3_aa: CASSFGRNTEAFF

v_call: TRBV2
d_call: .
j_call: TRBJ1-5
cdr3_aa: CASTRGRGLRQPQHF

v_call: TRBV11-2
d_call: .
j_call: TRBJ2-1
cdr3_aa: CASSHVQGNPYNEQFF

v_call: TRBV12-3/TRBV12-4
d_call: TRBD2
j_call: TRBJ2-5
cdr3_aa: CASSPGTSGGSLTQYF

v_call: TRBV7-9
d_call: .
j_call: TRBJ2-2
cdr3_aa: CASSPQWGDTGELFF

v_call: TRBV7-9
d_call: .
j_call: TRBJ2-2
cdr3_aa: CARENTGELFF

v_call: TRBV19
d_call: TRBD2
j_call: TRBJ2-4
cdr3_aa: CASSIASGGGNIQYF

v_call: TRBV7-9
d_call: TRBD1
j_call: TRBJ2-5
cdr3_aa: CASSSLARDRLETQYF

v_call: TRBV12-3/TRBV12-4
d_call: .
j_call: TRBJ2-1
cdr3_aa: CASSFAPWGHNEQFF

v_call: TRBV13
d_call: .
j_call: TRBJ2-7
cdr3_aa: CASSRTTREQYF

v_call: TRBV6-5
d_call: .
j_call: TRBJ1-2
cdr3_aa: CASSWSVNYGYTF

v_call: TRBV25-1
d_call: .
j_call: TRBJ1-6
cdr3_aa: CASSDRESSYNSPLHF

v_call: TRBV15
d_call: .
j_call: TRBJ1-1
cdr3_aa: CATTPRGEMNTEAFF

v_call: TRBV7-8
d_call: .
j_call: TRBJ2-3
cdr3_aa: CASSLVGRSTDTQYF

v_call: TRBV4-3
d_call: .
j_call: TRBJ1-2
cdr3_aa: CASRAVDGKGYGYTF

v_call: TRBV25-1
d_call: .
j_call: TRBJ1-3
cdr3_aa: CASSGGFSGNTIYF

v_call: TRBV7-9
d_call: .
j_call: TRBJ1-5
cdr3_aa: CASSADIPVGRPQHF

v_call: TRBV13
d_call: TRBD2
j_call: TRBJ2-4
cdr3_aa: CASSLQLAGGLDIQYF

v_call: TRBV4-1
d_call: .
j_call: TRBJ2-3
cdr3_aa: CASSQELVLTDTQYF

v_call: TRBV9
d_call: .
j_call: TRBJ2-3
cdr3_aa: CASSVGAPLDTQYF

v_call: TRBV4-2
d_call: .
j_call: TRBJ1-1
cdr3_aa: CASSQDARVPTEAFF

v_call: TRBV4-1
d_call: TRBD1
j_call: TRBJ1-1
cdr3_aa: CASSHPQGGMTEAFF